This paragraph covers one TCR beta chain sequence. Its target is not known. This sample was taken from a study of long-term antiretroviral therapy in people with HIV. General observations from the study: Repertoires from HIV showed CDR3 length ranges narrower than those of controls.

Survey-level resolution applied to immunoSEQ assay v3.0. Assay used: immunoSEQ multiplex PCR; TCRdb lists only in-frame clones, some missing. The table shows tens of thousands of clones, with roughly 80% occurring only once. The CDR3 is made up of 13 amino acids. Trimming removed 3 bases from V and 4 bases from J, with 10 bases in between. CDR1 SGHDT and CDR2 YYEEEE come from the germline V gene. The receptor comes from a man aged 35-49 years with HIV. Material: unsorted PBMCs, obtained 1.6 years after starting antiretroviral therapy. The chain is built from TRBV5-6 and TRBJ1-2, with TRBD1 as a possible D gene (6 bases). CDR3 DNA sequence: TGTGCCAGCAGCTCAGGACAGCCCTATGGCTACACCTTC. It encodes CASSSGQPYGYTF. The full variable domain, rest sourced from reference TRBV5-6 and TRBJ1-2, is DAGVTQSPTHLIKTRGQQVTLRCSPKSGHDTVSWYQQALGQGPQFIFQYYEEEERQRGNFPDRFSGHQFPNYSSELNVNALLLGDSALYLCASSSGQPYGYTFGSGTRLTVV.